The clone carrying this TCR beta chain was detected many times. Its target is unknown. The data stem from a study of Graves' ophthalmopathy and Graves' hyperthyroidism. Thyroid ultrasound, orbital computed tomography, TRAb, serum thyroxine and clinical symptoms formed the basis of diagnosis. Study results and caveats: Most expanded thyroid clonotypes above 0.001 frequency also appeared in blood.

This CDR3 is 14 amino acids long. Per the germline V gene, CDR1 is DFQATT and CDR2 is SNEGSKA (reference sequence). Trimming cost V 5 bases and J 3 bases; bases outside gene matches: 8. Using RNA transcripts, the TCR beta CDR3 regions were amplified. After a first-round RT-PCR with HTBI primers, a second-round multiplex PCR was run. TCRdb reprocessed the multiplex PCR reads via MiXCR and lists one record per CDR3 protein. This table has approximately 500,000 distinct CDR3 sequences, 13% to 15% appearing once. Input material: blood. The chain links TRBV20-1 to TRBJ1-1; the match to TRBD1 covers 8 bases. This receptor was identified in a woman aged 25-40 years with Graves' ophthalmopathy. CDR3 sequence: CSARSVDRDTEAFF. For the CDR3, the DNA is TGCAGTGCTCGCTCAGTGGACAGGGACACTGAAGCTTTCTTT.